This record concerns one TCR beta chain sequence. The data derive from a study of blood T cell repertoires in COVID-19. About the research overall: From the United States, Italy and Spain came samples of acute and convalescent COVID-19. PBMCs, B-cell-depleted T cells, or T cells were the source of the cDNA or gDNA that made up the material.

In the original processing: Quantification of nucleated cells was approximated via reference gene primer amplification. Assay used: immunoSEQ multiplex PCR; TCRdb lists only in-frame clones, some missing. V, J and clone size were drawn from that table, and D and trimming were deduced from the DNA. The sample records roughly 230,000 clones, 80% to 85% being singletons. The CDR3 consists of 11 residues. The germline V gene encodes CDR1 DFQATT and CDR2 SNEGSKA (reference sequence). Trimming removed 5 bases from V and 10 bases from J, with 14 bases in between. Sequencing used peripheral blood. The chain carries TRBV20-1 and TRBJ1-1; D uncertain. The sequence was collected from a man aged 45-65 years with active or convalescent COVID-19. CDR3 protein: CSAYGKGRAFF. In DNA form, the CDR3 reads TGCAGTGCTTACGGGAAAGGTAGAGCTTTCTTT.